The T cell receptor (beta chain) described here comes from a study of cytomegalovirus exposure and HLA in healthy donors. There are a few counts of this clone. The PCR ran on 60 Vbeta and 13 Jbeta primers. Data came from immunoSEQ multiplex PCR; TCRdb stores just in-frame clones and leaves some out. The sample contains about 83,000 clones, around 71% of which appear only once. This receptor was identified in a man aged 60-69 years in good health and CMV-seronegative. Sequencing input: PBMCs.

CDR3 sequence reads: CASSLDRLAKNIQYF. DNA for the CDR3: TGTGCCAGCAGCTTAGACAGGCTAGCCAAAAACATTCAGTACTTC. This chain uses TRBV7-2 with TRBJ2-4; D possibly corresponds to TRBD1 (5 bases). The ends were cut back, 1 base at V and 0 bases at J, with 7 bases in the middle. Germline-derived CDR1 and CDR2 are SGHTA and FQGNSA. This CDR3 contains 15 residues. Variable domain in full (rest from reference TRBV7-2 and TRBJ2-4): GAGVSQSPSNKVTEKGKDVELRCDPISGHTALYWYRQSLGQGLEFLIYFQGNSAPDKSGLPSDRFSAERTGGSVSTLTIQRTQQEDSAVYLCASSLDRLAKNIQYFGAGTRLSVL.